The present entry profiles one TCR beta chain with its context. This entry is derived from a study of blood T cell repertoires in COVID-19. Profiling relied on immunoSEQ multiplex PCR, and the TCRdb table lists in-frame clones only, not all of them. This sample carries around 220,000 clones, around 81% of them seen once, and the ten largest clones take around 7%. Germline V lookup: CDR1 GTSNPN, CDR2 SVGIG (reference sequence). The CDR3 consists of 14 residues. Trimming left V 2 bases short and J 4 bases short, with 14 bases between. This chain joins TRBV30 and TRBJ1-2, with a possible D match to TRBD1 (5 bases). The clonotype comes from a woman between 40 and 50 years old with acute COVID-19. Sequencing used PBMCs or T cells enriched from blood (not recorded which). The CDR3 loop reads CAWSIAGNVYGYTF. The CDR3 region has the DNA TGTGCCTGGAGTATCGCAGGGAATGTCTATGGCTACACCTTC.